Below, 12 T cell receptor beta chains from the same sample are listed, as sequenced in a study of blood T cells in healthy people across ages. Through a sample-barcoded 5' primer and a J-beta primer mix, a second PCR was run for roughly 7 to 11 cycles. TCRdb itself ran the 5' RACE reads through MiXCR, one entry per CDR3 protein. The sample has over a million distinct CDR3 sequences, approximately 26% seen once; the top ten hold about 0.69%. These sequences were also reported in another study, on T cells of mothers and their children.

Sequenced sample: blood. The receptor source for this set is a girl aged 2-10 years in good health.

This clonotype was seen a single time. The rearrangement joins TRBV27 to TRBJ2-1; tentative D call: TRBD2 (7 bases). Trimming pared 7 bases from V and 7 bases from J, leaving 14 bases between. The CDR3 totals 13 residues. Germline CDR1 and CDR2: MNHEY and SMNVEV (reference sequence). CDR3 residues: CASNLRGANEQFF. The DNA of the CDR3 is TGTGCCAGCAATCTACGGGGGGCAAATGAGCAGTTCTTC.

V gene TRBV12-3 or TRBV12-4 combines with J gene TRBJ2-3, with 9 bases lining up with TRBD2. The CDR3 sequence is 16 residues long. The V segment lost 3 bases and the J segment 4 bases; nucleotides outside the gene matches: 8. CDR3 coding DNA: TGTGCCAGCAGTTTCTTGGTCCCTAGCGGGGCAGATACGCAGTATTTT. As protein: CASSFLVPSGADTQYF.

The J gene is TRBJ2-7, the V gene TRBV7-2; 7 nucleotides line up with TRBD2. The J call may be mistaken, given a closer DNA end match to TRBJ2-5. The CDR3 totals 14 residues. Germline values: CDR1 SGHTA, CDR2 FQGNSA. CDR3 sequence (DNA): TGTGCCAGCAGCAAGGATGGGACTAAAGAGACCCAGTACTTC. This codes for CASSKDGTKETQYF.

The V call is TRBV29-1, the J call TRBJ2-1; D is undetermined. CDR1 is SQVTM, CDR2 ANQGSEA, per germline. V lost 2 bases and J 0 bases, leaving 8 bases between the germline ends. This CDR3 has 14 amino acids. The CDR3 DNA is TGCAGCGTTGAATTGGCCAACTCCTACAATGAGCAGTTCTTC. Translated: CSVELANSYNEQFF.

The rearrangement links TRBV4-3 to TRBJ1-1, with D possibly TRBD1 on 6 matching bases. CDR3 length equals 15 residues. The ends were cut back, 0 bases at V and 4 bases at J, with 12 bases in the middle. Germline V gives CDR1 LGHNA, CDR2 YSLEER. The chain's CDR3 is CASSQDGGLGTEAFF. In DNA form, the CDR3 reads TGCGCCAGCAGCCAAGATGGGGGGCTAGGCACTGAAGCTTTCTTT.

This clonotype has a count of ten or more. The chain carries TRBV20-1 and TRBJ2-5, with D possibly TRBD1 on 5 matching bases. This CDR3 has 16 amino acids. The V end lost 1 base, the J end lost 2 bases, and 17 bases lay between the germline ends. Germline assignment: CDR1 DFQATT and CDR2 SNEGSKA (reference sequence). The CDR3 loop reads CSARGELIGEQETQYF. DNA of the CDR3: TGCAGTGCTAGAGGCGAATTAATAGGGGAACAAGAGACCCAGTACTTC.

This clonotype has a handful of counts. V gene TRBV7-8 combines with J gene TRBJ1-4; D remains ambiguous. Germline CDR1 and CDR2: SGHVS and FQNEAQ. The CDR3 consists of 17 residues. Trimming cost V 7 bases and J 0 bases, with 18 bases left between them. For the CDR3, the DNA is TGTGCCAGCACCCCGGGCGCTGGGATCGCAACTAATGAAAAACTGTTTTTT. This encodes CASTPGAGIATNEKLFF.

This clonotype was counted between two and nine times. The chain employs TRBV6-1 and TRBJ2-1; tentatively, D is TRBD1 (6 bases). Germline V gives CDR1 MNHNS, CDR2 SASEGT. The V end lost 2 bases, the J end lost 2 bases, and 10 bases lay between the germline ends. There are 15 residues in the CDR3. The CDR3: CASSEKGGTYNEQFF. Here the CDR3 DNA reads TGTGCCAGCAGTGAAAAAGGGGGTACCTACAATGAGCAGTTCTTC.

V usage is TRBV20-1 and J usage is TRBJ2-5; D is unclear. Per the germline V gene, CDR1 is DFQATT and CDR2 is SNEGSKA (reference sequence). The CDR3 is made up of 13 amino acids. V dropped 0 bases and J dropped 2 bases, with 7 bases sitting between them. The CDR3 spells CSAREGNQETQYF. CDR3 nucleotide sequence: TGCAGTGCTAGAGAGGGGAATCAAGAGACCCAGTACTTC.

V is TRBV7-9 and J is TRBJ2-7, with D possibly TRBD2 on 6 matching bases. This CDR3 region has 13 residues. Germline assignment: CDR1 SEHNR and CDR2 FQNEAQ (reference sequence). V was clipped by 1 base and J by 5 bases, with 9 bases between them. The CDR3 DNA reads TGTGCCAGCAGCTTAGAGGAGGGAAACGAGCAGTACTTC. Its protein product is CASSLEEGNEQYF.

In its sample, this clonotype was seen a few times. This chain links TRBV28 with TRBJ2-5; D not resolved. TRBJ2-7 explains the end of the DNA better; the J call may be wrong. CDR1 and CDR2 (germline): MDHEN, SYDVKM. The CDR3 consists of 14 residues. The CDR3 reads CASSFRIRSYEQYF. The CDR3, as DNA: TGTGCCAGCAGTTTCAGGATAAGGTCCTACGAGCAGTACTTC.

V usage is TRBV11-2 and J usage is TRBJ2-1; 9 positions agree with TRBD1. The end of the DNA is better explained by TRBJ2-7, so the J call may be wrong. Germline V gene data show CDR1 as SGHAT and CDR2 as FQNNGV. The CDR3 length is 16 residues. The DNA of the CDR3 is TGTGCCAGCAGCAGCCAGGCCGGGACAGGGTTCTACGAGCAGTACTTC. As protein: CASSSQAGTGFYEQYF.